This TCR beta chain was captured by sequencing in a study of response to subunit inactivated influenza vaccine (dated 2018 in TCRdb). With respect to the entire study: Deep quantitative T cell receptor repertoire profiling was used in the study to track responses to a trivalent subunit inactivated influenza vaccine. Study-wide findings and limitations: The authors proposed that each seasonal influenza vaccination may bring in only a limited number of new T cells.

Notes on this clonotype: The antigen it recognizes is unknown. Base qualities are missing; no much larger clone stands one base away.

The library was generated by RT-PCR. Data came from an Illumina HiSeq 2500. TCRdb reanalyzed the raw reads on its own, using fastp at Q25 for trimming and MiXCR for clone calling, and kept in-frame beta chains. Every CDR3 protein is listed once, alongside the most common genes and DNA of its rows. Recorded for this sample are hundreds of thousands of distinct CDR3 sequences; around a sixth of them occurred a single time. Around a tenth of the sample lies in the top ten. The CDR3 spans 15 residues, from the cysteine through the phenylalanine. Only the CDR3 region is kept as DNA, spanning 45 bases read in frame from base 1. CDR1 and CDR2, looked up from the germline V gene, are SGDLS and YYNGEE. Cut back by 4 bases and 0 bases, the V and J ends lie 10 bases apart.

The chain employs TRBV9 and TRBJ2-2; the D gene cannot be named for sure. The specimen was PBMCs from blood, collected roughly 12 days after vaccination. The sequence came from a man aged 50-60 years who received an inactivated influenza vaccine. Donor details come from another sample of the same person, matched by shared clones. The CDR3 protein sequence reads: CASSKMLANTGELFF. The DNA sequence is as follows: TGTGCCAGCAGCAAAATGCTAGCGAACACCGGGGAGCTGTTTTTT.